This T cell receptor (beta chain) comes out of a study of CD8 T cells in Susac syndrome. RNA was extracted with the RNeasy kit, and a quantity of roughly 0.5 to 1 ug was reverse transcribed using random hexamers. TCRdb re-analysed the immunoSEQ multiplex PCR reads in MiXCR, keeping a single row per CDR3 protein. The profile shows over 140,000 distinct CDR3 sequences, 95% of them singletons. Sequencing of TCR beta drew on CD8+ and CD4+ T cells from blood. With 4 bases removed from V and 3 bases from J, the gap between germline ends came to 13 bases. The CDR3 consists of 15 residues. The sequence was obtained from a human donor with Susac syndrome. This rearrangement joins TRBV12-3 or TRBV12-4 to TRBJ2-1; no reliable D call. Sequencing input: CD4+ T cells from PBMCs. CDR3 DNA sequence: TGTGCCAGCAGTTCCCGACGGACGGACTACAATGAGCAGTTCTTC. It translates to CASSSRRTDYNEQFF.